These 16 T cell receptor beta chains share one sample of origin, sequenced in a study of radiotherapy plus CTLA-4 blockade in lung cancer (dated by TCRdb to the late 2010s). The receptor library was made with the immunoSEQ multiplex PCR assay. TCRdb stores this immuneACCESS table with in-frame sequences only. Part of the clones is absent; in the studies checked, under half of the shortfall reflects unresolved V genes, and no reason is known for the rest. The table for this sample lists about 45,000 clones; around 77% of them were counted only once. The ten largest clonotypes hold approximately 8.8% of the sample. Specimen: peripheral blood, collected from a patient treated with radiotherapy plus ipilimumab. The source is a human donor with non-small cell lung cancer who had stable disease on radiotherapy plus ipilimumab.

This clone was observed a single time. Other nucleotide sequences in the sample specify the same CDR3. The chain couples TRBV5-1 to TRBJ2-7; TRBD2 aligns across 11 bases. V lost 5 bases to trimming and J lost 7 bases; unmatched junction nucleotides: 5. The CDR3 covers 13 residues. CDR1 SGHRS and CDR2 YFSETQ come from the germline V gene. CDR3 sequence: CASSLAGGREQYF. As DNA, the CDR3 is TGCGCCAGCAGTTTAGCGGGGGGGCGGGAGCAGTACTTC.

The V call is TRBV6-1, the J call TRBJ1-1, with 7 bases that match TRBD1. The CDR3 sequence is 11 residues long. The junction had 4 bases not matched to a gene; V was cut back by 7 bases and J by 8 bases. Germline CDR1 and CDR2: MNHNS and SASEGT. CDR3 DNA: TGTGCCAGCACCGTGACAGGGGAAGCTTTCTTT. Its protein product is CASTVTGEAFF.

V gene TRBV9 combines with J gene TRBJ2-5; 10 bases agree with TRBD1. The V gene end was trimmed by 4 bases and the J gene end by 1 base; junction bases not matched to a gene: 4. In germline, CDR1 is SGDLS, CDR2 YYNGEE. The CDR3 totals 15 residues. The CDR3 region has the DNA TGTGCCAGCAGCCGACAGGGGGCTTTCCAAGAGACCCAGTACTTC. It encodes CASSRQGAFQETQYF.

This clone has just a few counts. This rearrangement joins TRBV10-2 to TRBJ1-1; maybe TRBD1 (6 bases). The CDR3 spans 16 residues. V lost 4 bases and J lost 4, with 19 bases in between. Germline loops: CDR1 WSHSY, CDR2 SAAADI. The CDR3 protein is CASSATGGPGSTEAFF. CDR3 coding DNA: TGCGCCAGCAGTGCCACCGGGGGGCCAGGGAGCACTGAAGCTTTCTTT.

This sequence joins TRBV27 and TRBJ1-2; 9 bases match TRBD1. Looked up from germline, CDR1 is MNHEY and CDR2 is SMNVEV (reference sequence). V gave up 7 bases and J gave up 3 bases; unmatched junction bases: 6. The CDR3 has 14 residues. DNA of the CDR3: TGTGCCAGCAACCCGGGACAGGGCTACTATGGCTACACCTTC. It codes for CASNPGQGYYGYTF.

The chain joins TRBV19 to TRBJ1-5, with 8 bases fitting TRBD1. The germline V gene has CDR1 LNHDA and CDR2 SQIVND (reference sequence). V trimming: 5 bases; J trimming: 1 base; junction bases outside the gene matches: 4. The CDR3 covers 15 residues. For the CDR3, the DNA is TGTGCCAGTAGTGGACGACAGGGGAGCAATCAGCCCCAGCATTTT. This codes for CASSGRQGSNQPQHF.

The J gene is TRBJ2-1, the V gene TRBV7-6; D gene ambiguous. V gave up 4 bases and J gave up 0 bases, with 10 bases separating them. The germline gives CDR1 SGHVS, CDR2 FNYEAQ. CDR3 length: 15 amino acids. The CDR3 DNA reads TGTGCCAGCAGCTCCTCTTCGAGCTCCTACAATGAGCAGTTCTTC. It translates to CASSSSSSSYNEQFF.

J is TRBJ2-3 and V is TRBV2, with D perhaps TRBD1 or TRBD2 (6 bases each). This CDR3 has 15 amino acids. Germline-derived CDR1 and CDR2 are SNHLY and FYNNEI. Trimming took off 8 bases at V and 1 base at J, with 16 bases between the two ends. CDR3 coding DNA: TGTGCCAGCGGAAGGGGGGAGATGGGCACAGATACGCAGTATTTT. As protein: CASGRGEMGTDTQYF.

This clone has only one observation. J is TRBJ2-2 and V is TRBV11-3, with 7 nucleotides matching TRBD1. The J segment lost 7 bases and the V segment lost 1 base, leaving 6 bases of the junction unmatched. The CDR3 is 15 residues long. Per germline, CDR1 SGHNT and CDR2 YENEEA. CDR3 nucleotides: TGTGCCAGCAGCTTAGTGAGGGGGCCTGGCGGGGAGCTGTTTTTT. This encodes CASSLVRGPGGELFF.

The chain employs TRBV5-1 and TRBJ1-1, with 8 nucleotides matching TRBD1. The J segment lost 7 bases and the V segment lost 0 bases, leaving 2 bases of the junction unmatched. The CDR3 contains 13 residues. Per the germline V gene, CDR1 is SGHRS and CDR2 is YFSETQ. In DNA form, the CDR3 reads TGCGCCAGCAGCTTGGACAGGGGGTTTGAAGCTTTCTTT. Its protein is CASSLDRGFEAFF.

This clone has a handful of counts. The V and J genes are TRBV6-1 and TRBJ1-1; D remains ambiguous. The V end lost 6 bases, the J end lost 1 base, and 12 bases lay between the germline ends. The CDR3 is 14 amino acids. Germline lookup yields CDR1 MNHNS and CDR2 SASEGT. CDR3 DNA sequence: TGTGCCAGCAGGAAAGACACGTGGAACACTGAAGCTTTCTTT. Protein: CASRKDTWNTEAFF.

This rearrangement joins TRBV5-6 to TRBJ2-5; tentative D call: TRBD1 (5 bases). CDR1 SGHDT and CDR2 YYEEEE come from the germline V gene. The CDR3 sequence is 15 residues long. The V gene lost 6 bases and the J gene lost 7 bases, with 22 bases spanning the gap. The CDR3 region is CASTYTPGRVGTQYF. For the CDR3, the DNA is TGTGCCAGCACCTACACTCCGGGCAGGGTAGGGACCCAGTACTTC. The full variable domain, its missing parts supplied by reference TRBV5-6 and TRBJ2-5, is DAGVTQSPTHLIKTRGQQVTLRCSPKSGHDTVSWYQQALGQGPQFIFQYYEEEERQRGNFPDRFSGHQFPNYSSELNVNALLLGDSALYLCASTYTPGRVGTQYFGPGTRLLVL.

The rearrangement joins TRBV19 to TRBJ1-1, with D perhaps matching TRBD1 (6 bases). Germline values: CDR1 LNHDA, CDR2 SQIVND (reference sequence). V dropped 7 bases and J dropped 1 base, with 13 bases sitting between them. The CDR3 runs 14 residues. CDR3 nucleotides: TGTGCCAGTACCCCCGGACAGCAGAACACTGAAGCTTTCTTT. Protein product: CASTPGQQNTEAFF.

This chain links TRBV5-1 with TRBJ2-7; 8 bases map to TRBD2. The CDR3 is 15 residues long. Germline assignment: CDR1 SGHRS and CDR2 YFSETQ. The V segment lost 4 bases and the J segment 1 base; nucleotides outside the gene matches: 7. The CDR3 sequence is CASSPGGLESYEQYV. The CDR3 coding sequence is TGCGCCAGCAGCCCGGGGGGACTAGAATCCTACGAGCAGTACGTC.

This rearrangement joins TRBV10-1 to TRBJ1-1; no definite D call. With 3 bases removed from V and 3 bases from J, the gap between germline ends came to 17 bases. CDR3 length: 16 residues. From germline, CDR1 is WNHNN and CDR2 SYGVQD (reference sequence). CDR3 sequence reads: CASSDGKATIDTEAFF. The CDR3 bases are TGCGCCAGCAGTGATGGAAAGGCCACCATTGACACTGAAGCTTTCTTT.

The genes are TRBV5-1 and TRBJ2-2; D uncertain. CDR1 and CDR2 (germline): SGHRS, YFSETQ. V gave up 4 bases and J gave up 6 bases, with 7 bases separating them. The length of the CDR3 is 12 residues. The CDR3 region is CASSLDAGELFF. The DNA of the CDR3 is TGCGCCAGCAGCCTTGATGCCGGGGAGCTGTTTTTT.